This entry lists 18 T cell receptor beta chains sequenced from one sample in a study of blood T cells in healthy people across ages (dated by TCRdb to 2014 to 2015). Libraries were built with 5' RACE. TCRdb names Illumina HiSeq 2500 as the instrument used. A second about 7 to 12 cycle PCR used a sample-barcoded 5' primer and a J-beta primer mix. The public reads were reanalyzed by TCRdb: fastp trimming at Q25, MiXCR alignment, in-frame beta chains only. CDR3 protein sequences are deduplicated, and each keeps its most common genes and DNA. Within this sample are just over 800,000 distinct CDR3 sequences, with around 62% of them counted one time only. The ten largest clones take up roughly 25% of the sample. The specimen sequenced was blood. These receptors originate from a man aged 25 to 45 in good health.

The chain joins TRBV29-1 to TRBJ2-3; unclear D gene. The germline V gene has CDR1 SQVTM and CDR2 ANQGSEA. Trimming shortened V by 5 bases and J by 4 bases, and 16 bases separated the two germline ends. The CDR3 runs 14 residues. The CDR3 coding sequence is TGCAGCGTTTCCTTTGGTGCAGCCGCAGATACGCAGTATTTT. Its translation: CSVSFGAAADTQYF.

The rearrangement links TRBV12-3 or TRBV12-4 to TRBJ2-4; D remains ambiguous. The end of the DNA fits TRBJ2-7 better, so the J call may be wrong. The CDR3 runs 14 residues. Here the CDR3 reads CASSLERESDEQYF. CDR3 in DNA: TGTGCCAGCAGTTTAGAAAGGGAATCGGACGAGCAGTACTTC.

The chain recombines TRBV11-1 with TRBJ2-3, with 8 bases matching TRBD2. The germline CDR1 and CDR2 sequences are SGHAT and FQDESV (reference sequence). Trimming cost V 5 bases and J 6 bases; bases outside gene matches: 7. This CDR3 comprises 14 residues. The DNA of the CDR3 is TGTGCCAGCAGCCGAGACGGGGGGGTGGATACGCAGTATTTT. Its protein product is CASSRDGGVDTQYF.

The chain recombines TRBV5-1 with TRBJ2-1; 8 nucleotides agree with TRBD2. This CDR3 spans 16 amino acids. With V trimmed by 1 base and J by 4 bases, 7 bases remained unmatched. Germline loops: CDR1 SGHRS, CDR2 YFSETQ. This chain's CDR3 is CASSLMPSGPYNEQFF. The CDR3 bases are TGCGCCAGCAGCTTGATGCCTAGCGGGCCATACAATGAGCAGTTCTTC.

This chain joins TRBV29-1 and TRBJ2-7, with TRBD1 matching over 10 bases. The V gene's germline CDR1 is SQVTM and CDR2 ANQGSEA. This CDR3 comprises 14 residues. Trimming took 7 bases from V and 2 from J; bases not matched to a gene: 8. The CDR3 sequence: CSARPGQGAYEQYF. The CDR3 DNA reads TGCAGCGCCCGCCCTGGACAGGGGGCCTACGAGCAGTACTTC.

The rearrangement links TRBV4-3 to TRBJ1-2, with 7 bases lining up with TRBD1. Germline CDR1 and CDR2: LGHNA and YSLEER. V lost 1 base to trimming and J lost 6 bases; unmatched junction nucleotides: 5. This CDR3 has 14 amino acids. CDR3: CASSQAQGRHGYTF. The DNA for the CDR3 is TGCGCCAGCAGCCAAGCACAGGGGAGGCATGGCTACACCTTC.

The chain uses TRBV9 and TRBJ2-7; weak D call: TRBD1 (6 bases). Trimming cost V 2 bases and J 3 bases, with 12 bases left between them. Germline V gene lookup returns CDR1 SGDLS and CDR2 YYNGEE. The CDR3 contains 14 residues. The CDR3 is CASSVRDKSYEQYF. The CDR3 DNA sequence: TGTGCCAGCAGCGTCCGGGACAAAAGCTACGAGCAGTACTTC.

The gene calls are TRBV9 and TRBJ2-1; D not certain. The CDR3 length is 11 residues. The germline CDR1 and CDR2 sequences are SGDLS and YYNGEE. The V end lost 3 bases, the J end lost 9 bases, and 7 bases lay between the germline ends. CDR3 sequence reads: CASSAESEQFF. For the CDR3, the DNA is TGTGCCAGCAGCGCAGAAAGTGAGCAGTTCTTC.

The V and J genes are TRBV20-1 and TRBJ2-3; 11 bases match TRBD2. Losses at the gene ends were 1 base for V and 1 base for J; bases not matched to a gene: 4. Germline CDR1 DFQATT, CDR2 SNEGSKA (reference sequence). CDR3 length: 16 amino acids. The CDR3 DNA follows: TGCAGTGCTAGAGGCCTACTAGCGGGGGGCACAGATACGCAGTATTTT. Translated: CSARGLLAGGTDTQYF.

The genes are TRBV6-2 or TRBV6-3 and TRBJ1-1, with D possibly matching TRBD1 (6 bases). Trimming shortened V by 0 bases and J by 5 bases, and 13 bases separated the two germline ends. Germline V CDR1 and CDR2: MNHEY, SVGEGT. The CDR3 runs 15 residues. CDR3 region: CASSYSTGPRTEAFF. CDR3 sequence (DNA): TGTGCCAGCAGTTACTCGACAGGTCCTAGGACTGAAGCTTTCTTT.

This chain joins TRBV10-3 and TRBJ2-7; 7 nucleotides agree with TRBD1. J gave up 1 base and V 3 bases, and 9 bases lay outside the gene matches. CDR3 length equals 16 residues. CDR1 is ENHRY, CDR2 SYGVKD, per germline. The CDR3 here is CAISDPGDRVSYEQYF. The DNA of the CDR3 is TGTGCCATCAGTGATCCCGGGGACAGAGTTTCCTACGAGCAGTACTTC.

The DNA for the CDR3 is TGTGCCAGCAGTTACTTATCGGGAGGAGTTGGTAAAGAGACCCAGTACTTC. Protein sequence: CASSYLSGGVGKETQYF. The chain uses TRBV6-2 or TRBV6-3 and TRBJ2-5, with 7 bases matching TRBD2. The CDR3 is made up of 17 amino acids. With V trimmed by 1 base and J by 3 bases, 11 bases remained unmatched. Germline-derived CDR1 and CDR2 are MNHEY and SVGEGT.

The CDR3 DNA follows: TGCAGCGCTGGTCAGGTCCAGGGAGAGACCCAGTACTTC. This gives the protein CSAGQVQGETQYF. The chain has TRBV29-1 and TRBJ2-5; the D gene is possibly TRBD1 (5 bases). Trimming shortened V by 7 bases and J by 4 bases, and 16 bases separated the two germline ends. This CDR3 contains 13 residues. Germline lookup yields CDR1 SQVTM and CDR2 ANQGSEA.

The chain uses TRBV20-1 and TRBJ2-3; the match to TRBD2 covers 7 bases. After removal of 3 bases from V and 4 bases from J, the junction contained 10 bases not matched to a gene. This CDR3 region has 15 residues. Germline values: CDR1 DFQATT, CDR2 SNEGSKA (reference sequence). In DNA form, the CDR3 reads TGCAGTGCTAGTAGGCTAGCGGCTAGCGCAGATACGCAGTATTTT. Its translation is CSASRLAASADTQYF.

This chain links TRBV5-1 with TRBJ2-1; TRBD2 might be the D (5 bases). Germline V gene lookup returns CDR1 SGHRS and CDR2 YFSETQ. The CDR3 totals 15 residues. Trimming removed 0 bases from V and 2 bases from J, with 9 bases in between. The CDR3 DNA reads as TGCGCCAGCAGCTTGGACCCCGGGGCCTACAATGAGCAGTTCTTC. Translating gives CASSLDPGAYNEQFF. The full variable domain, rest sourced from reference TRBV5-1 and TRBJ2-1, is KAGVTQTPRYLIKTRGQQVTLSCSPISGHRSVSWYQQTPGQGLQFLFEYFSETQRNKGNFPGRFSGRQFSNSRSEMNVSTLELGDSALYLCASSLDPGAYNEQFFGPGTRLTVL.

V is TRBV3-1 and J is TRBJ2-2, with TRBD2 identical over 9 bases. Germline V gene data show CDR1 as LGHDT and CDR2 as YNNKEL (reference sequence). This CDR3 has 16 residues. Unmatched junction bases numbered 5, after V lost 3 bases and J lost 3 bases. CDR3 amino acids: CASSQSGGTYTGELFF. DNA of the CDR3: TGTGCCAGCAGCCAGAGCGGGGGGACCTACACCGGGGAGCTGTTTTTT. The variable domain in full, with the rest retrieved from reference TRBV3-1 and TRBJ2-2, is DTAVSQTPKYLVTQMGNDKSIKCEQNLGHDTMYWYKQDSKKFLKIMFSYNNKELIINETVPNRFSPKSPDKAHLNLHINSLELGDSAVYFCASSQSGGTYTGELFFGEGSRLTVL.

There are a few counts of this clonotype. The chain employs TRBV11-1 and TRBJ1-1; no clear D. The germline V gene encodes CDR1 SGHAT and CDR2 FQDESV (reference sequence). The CDR3 totals 12 residues. V was cut by 5 bases and J by 5 bases, with 9 bases left in between. CDR3 loop: CASSLRWTEAFF. The CDR3 DNA sequence: TGTGCCAGCAGCCTAAGGTGGACTGAAGCTTTCTTT.

J is TRBJ2-7 and V is TRBV7-2, with D maybe TRBD1 (6 bases). The germline gives CDR1 SGHTA, CDR2 FQGNSA. V was clipped by 1 base and J by 7 bases, with 17 bases between them. The CDR3 is made up of 15 amino acids. The CDR3 here is CASSLGGLLTGEQYF. As DNA, the CDR3 is TGTGCCAGCAGCTTAGGGGGGCTACTAACGGGTGAGCAGTACTTC.